The clone carrying this TCR beta chain was recorded only once. What it binds is unknown. Sequencing was performed with immunoSEQ multiplex PCR; in TCRdb, only in-frame clones are kept and a portion is missing. The table lists about 73,000 clones, 83% of them singletons. This sample is part of a study of radiation and T cells in renal cell carcinoma. CDR3 length equals 13 residues. V gave up 4 bases and J gave up 3 bases; unmatched junction bases: 2. CDR1 and CDR2 from the germline V gene are SGHVS and FNYEAQ. The time point: blood 4 weeks post-SBRT, at nephrectomy. Treatment denoted: 15 Gy SBRT to primary tumor, nephrectomy 4 weeks later. General study points: Top tumor clonotypes rose in blood 2 weeks post-radiation, then contracted.

The rearrangement uses TRBV7-6 and TRBJ2-7, with TRBD1 matching 8 bases. The source of this sequence is a woman aged 55 to 70 with renal cell carcinoma. Sample: blood, taken from a patient whose treatment included radiotherapy and nephrectomy. The CDR3 sequence is CASSSGTGYEQYF. In DNA, the CDR3 is TGTGCCAGCAGCTCCGGGACAGGCTACGAGCAGTACTTC.